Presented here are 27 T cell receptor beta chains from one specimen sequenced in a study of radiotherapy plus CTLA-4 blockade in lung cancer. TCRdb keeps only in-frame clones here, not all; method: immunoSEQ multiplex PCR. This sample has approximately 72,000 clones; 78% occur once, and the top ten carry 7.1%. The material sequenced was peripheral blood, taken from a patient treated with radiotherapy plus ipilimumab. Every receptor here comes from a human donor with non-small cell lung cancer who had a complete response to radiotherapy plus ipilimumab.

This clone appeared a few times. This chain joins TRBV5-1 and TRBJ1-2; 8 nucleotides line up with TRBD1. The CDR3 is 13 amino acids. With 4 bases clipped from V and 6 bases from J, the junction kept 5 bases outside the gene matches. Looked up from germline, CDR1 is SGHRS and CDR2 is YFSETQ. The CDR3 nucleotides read TGCGCCAGCAGCCCGGACAGGGTGGATGGCTACACCTTC. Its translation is CASSPDRVDGYTF.

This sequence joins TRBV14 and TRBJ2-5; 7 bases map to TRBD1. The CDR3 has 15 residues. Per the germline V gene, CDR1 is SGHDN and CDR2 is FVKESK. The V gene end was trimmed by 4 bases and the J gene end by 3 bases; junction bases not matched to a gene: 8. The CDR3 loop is CASSPGTASKETQYF. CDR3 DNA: TGTGCCAGCAGCCCCGGGACAGCTTCCAAAGAGACCCAGTACTTC.

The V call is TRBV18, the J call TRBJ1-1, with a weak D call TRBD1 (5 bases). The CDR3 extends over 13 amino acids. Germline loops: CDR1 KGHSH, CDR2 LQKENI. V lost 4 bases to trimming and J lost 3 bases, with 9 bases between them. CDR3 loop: CASSLGVDTEAFF. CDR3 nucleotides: TGTGCCAGCTCACTGGGGGTAGACACTGAAGCTTTCTTT.

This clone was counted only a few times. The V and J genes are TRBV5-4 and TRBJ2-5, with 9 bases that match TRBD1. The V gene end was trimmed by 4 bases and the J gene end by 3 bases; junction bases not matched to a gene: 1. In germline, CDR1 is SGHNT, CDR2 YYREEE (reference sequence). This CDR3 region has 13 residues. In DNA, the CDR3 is TGTGCCAGCAGCCGGGACAGGGAAGAGACCCAGTACTTC. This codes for CASSRDREETQYF.

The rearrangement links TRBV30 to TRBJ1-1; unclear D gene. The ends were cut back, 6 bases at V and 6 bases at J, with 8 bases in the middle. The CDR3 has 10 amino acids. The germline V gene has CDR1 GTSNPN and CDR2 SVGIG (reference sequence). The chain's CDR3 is CACQAPEAFF. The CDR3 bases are TGTGCCTGCCAGGCTCCTGAAGCTTTCTTT.

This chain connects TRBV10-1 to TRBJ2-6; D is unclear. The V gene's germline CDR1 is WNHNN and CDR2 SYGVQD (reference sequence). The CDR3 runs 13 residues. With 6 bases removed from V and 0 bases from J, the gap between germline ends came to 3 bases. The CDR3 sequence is CASSNSGANVLTF. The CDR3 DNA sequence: TGCGCCAGCAGCAACTCTGGGGCCAACGTCCTGACTTTC.

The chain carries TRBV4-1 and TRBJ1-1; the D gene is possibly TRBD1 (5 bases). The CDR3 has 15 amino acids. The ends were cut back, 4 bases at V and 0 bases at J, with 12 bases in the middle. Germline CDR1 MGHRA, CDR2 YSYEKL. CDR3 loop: CASSPGGGMNTEAFF. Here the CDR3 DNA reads TGCGCCAGCAGCCCCGGCGGGGGAATGAACACTGAAGCTTTCTTT.

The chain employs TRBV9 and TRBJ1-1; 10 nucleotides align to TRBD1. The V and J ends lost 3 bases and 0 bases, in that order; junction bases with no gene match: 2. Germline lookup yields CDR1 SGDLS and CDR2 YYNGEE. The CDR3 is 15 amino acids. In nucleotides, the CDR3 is TGTGCCAGCAGCGCGACAGGGGGCGTGAACACTGAAGCTTTCTTT. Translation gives CASSATGGVNTEAFF.

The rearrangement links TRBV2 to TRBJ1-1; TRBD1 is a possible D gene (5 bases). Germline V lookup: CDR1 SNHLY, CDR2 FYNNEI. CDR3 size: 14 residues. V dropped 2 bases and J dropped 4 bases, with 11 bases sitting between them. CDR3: CASSEQGWGTEAFF. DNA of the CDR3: TGTGCCAGCAGTGAACAGGGCTGGGGCACTGAAGCTTTCTTT.

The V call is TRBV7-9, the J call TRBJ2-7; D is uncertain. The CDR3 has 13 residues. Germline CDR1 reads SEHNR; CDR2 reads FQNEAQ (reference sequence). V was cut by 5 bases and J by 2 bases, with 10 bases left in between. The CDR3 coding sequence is TGTGCCAGCAGCAGTGGGTTTGCCTACGAGCAGTACGTC. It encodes CASSSGFAYEQYV.

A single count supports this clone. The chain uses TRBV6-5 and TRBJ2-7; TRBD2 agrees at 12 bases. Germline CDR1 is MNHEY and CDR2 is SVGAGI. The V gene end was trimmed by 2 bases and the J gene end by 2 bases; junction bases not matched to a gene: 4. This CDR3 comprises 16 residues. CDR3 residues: CASSYPGLAGPYEQYV. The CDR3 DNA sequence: TGTGCCAGCAGTTACCCCGGACTAGCGGGACCCTACGAGCAGTACGTC.

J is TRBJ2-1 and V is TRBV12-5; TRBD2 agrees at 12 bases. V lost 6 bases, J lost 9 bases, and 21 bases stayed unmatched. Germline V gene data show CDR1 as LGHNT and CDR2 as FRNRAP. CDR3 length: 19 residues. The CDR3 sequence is CASGPVTSGSFDGGSEQFF. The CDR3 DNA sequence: TGTGCTAGTGGACCGGTGACTAGCGGGAGCTTTGACGGGGGTAGTGAGCAGTTCTTC.

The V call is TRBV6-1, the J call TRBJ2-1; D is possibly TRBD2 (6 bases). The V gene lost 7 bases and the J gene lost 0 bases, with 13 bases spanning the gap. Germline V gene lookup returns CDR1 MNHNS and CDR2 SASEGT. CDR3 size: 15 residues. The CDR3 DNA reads TGTGCCAGCATCTTCTCTAGCGTCTCCTACAATGAGCAGTTCTTC. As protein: CASIFSSVSYNEQFF.

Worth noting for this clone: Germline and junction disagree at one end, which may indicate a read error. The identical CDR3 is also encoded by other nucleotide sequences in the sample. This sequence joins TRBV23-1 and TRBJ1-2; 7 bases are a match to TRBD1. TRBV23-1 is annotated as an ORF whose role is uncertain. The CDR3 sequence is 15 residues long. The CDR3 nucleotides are TGCGCCAGCAGCCAATCGGAGGGGGCGGGCTATGGCTACACCTTC. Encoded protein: CASSQSEGAGYGYTF.

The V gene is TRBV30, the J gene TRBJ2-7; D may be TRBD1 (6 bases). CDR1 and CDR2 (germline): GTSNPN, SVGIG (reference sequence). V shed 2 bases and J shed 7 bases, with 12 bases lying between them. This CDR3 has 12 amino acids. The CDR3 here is CAWSYNRAEQYV. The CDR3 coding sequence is TGTGCCTGGAGTTACAACAGGGCGGAGCAGTACGTC.

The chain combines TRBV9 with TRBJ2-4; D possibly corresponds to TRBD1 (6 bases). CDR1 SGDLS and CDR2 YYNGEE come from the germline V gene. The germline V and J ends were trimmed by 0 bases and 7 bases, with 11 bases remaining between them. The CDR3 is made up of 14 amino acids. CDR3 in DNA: TGTGCCAGCAGCGTAGAGGTGGGGGCCAACATTCAGTACTTC. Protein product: CASSVEVGANIQYF.

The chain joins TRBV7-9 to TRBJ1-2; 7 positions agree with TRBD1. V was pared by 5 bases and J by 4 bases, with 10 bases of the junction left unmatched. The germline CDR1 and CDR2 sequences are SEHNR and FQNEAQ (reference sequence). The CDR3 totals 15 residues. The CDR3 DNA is TGTGCCAGCAGCCCTACAGGGGACTACTTCTATGGCTACACCTTC. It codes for CASSPTGDYFYGYTF. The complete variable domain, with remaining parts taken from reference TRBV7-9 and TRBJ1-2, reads DTGVSQNPRHKITKRGQNVTFRCDPISEHNRLYWYRQTLGQGPEFLTYFQNEAQLEKSRLLSDRFSAERPKGSFSTLEIQRTEQGDSAMYLCASSPTGDYFYGYTFGSGTRLTVV.

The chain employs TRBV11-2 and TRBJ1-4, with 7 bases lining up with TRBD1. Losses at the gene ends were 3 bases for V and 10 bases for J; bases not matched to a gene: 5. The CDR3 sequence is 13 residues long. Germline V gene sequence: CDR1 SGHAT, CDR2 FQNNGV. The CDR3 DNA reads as TGTGCCAGCAGCTTTACAGGGGAGGGAAAACTGTTTTTT. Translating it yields CASSFTGEGKLFF.

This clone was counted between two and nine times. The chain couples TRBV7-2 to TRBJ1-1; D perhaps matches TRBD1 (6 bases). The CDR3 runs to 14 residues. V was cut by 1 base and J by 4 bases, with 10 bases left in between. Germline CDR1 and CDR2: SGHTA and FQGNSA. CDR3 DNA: TGTGCCAGCAGCTTAGACAGGGAGGTCACTGAAGCTTTCTTT. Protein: CASSLDREVTEAFF.

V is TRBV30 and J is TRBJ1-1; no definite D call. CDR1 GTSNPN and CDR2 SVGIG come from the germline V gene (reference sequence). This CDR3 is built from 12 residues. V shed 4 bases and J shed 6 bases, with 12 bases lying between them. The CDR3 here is CAWMVGLPEAFF. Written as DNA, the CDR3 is TGTGCCTGGATGGTCGGGTTACCTGAAGCTTTCTTT.

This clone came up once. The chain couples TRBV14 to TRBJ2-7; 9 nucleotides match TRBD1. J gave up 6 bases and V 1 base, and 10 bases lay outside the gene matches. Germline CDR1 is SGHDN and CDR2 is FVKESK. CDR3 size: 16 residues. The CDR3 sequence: CASSQALQGAASEQYF. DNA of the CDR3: TGTGCCAGCAGCCAAGCGCTACAGGGGGCCGCCTCCGAGCAGTACTTC.

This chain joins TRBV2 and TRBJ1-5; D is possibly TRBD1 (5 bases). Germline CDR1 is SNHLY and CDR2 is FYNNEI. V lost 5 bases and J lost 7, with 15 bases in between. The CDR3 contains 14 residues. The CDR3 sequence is CASSPQGPRQPQHF. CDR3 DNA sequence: TGTGCCAGCAGTCCGCAGGGCCCCAGACAGCCCCAGCATTTT.

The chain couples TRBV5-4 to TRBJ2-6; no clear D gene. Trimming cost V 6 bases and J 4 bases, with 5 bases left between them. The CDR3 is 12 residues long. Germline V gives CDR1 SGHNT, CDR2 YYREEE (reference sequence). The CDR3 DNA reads TGTGCCAGCACAAAGGGGGCCAACGTCCTGACTTTC. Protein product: CASTKGANVLTF.

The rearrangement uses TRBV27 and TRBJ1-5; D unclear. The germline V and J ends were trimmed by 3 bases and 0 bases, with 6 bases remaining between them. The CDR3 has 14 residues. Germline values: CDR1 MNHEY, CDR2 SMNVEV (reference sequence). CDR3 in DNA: TGTGCCAGCAGTTTGAGCTATAGCAATCAGCCCCAGCATTTT. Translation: CASSLSYSNQPQHF.

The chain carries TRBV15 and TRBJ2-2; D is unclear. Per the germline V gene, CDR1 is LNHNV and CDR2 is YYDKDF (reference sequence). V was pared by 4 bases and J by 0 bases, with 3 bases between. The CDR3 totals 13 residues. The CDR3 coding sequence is TGTGCCACCAGCACCACGAACACCGGGGAGCTGTTTTTT. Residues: CATSTTNTGELFF.

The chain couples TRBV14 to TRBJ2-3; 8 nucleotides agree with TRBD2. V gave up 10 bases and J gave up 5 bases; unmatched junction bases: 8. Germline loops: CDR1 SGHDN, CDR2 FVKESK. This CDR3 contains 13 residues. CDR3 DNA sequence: TGTGCCACTAAACCGGCGGGGGGAGATACGCAGTATTTT. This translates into CATKPAGGDTQYF.

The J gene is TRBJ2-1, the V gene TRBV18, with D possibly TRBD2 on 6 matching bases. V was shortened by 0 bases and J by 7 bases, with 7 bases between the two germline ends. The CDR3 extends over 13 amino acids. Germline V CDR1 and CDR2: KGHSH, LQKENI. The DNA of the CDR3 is TGTGCCAGCTCACCACCGAGCGGGAATGAGCAGTTCTTC. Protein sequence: CASSPPSGNEQFF.